A selection of T cell receptor beta chains follows, all from one sample in a study of cytomegalovirus exposure and HLA in healthy donors. Data came from immunoSEQ multiplex PCR; TCRdb stores just in-frame clones and leaves some out. Of 100,000 to 150,000 clones listed, less than 90% are singletons. Material for sequencing was PBMCs. The receptors derive from a young man in good health and CMV-seropositive. The CDR3 runs from the conserved cysteine through the conserved F or W. Fields, in order: J gene, D gene, clone size, V gene, CDR3 protein, CDR3 DNA. D genes are given only for firm matches. Expanded clones are given a class, and other clones once, few, many or no size at all.

TRBJ1-2 | . | . | TRBV30 | CAWSERGGDYYGYTF | TGTGCCTGGAGTGAAAGGGGAGGGGACTACTATGGCTACACCTTC
TRBJ1-1 | . | medium-sized | TRBV6-1 | CASSEFSGGHTEAFF | TGTGCCAGCAGTGAATTTTCGGGAGGGCACACTGAAGCTTTCTTT
TRBJ1-5 | . | . | TRBV30 | CAWSGGDQPQHF | TGTGCCTGGAGCGGCGGTGATCAGCCCCAGCATTTT
TRBJ1-4 | . | . | TRBV5-1 | CASSSRIPNEKLFF | TGCGCCAGCAGCTCGCGGATCCCTAATGAAAAACTGTTTTTT
TRBJ2-3 | . | . | TRBV27 | CASMAPDTQYF | TGTGCCAGCATGGCCCCAGATACGCAGTATTTT
TRBJ1-2 | . | . | TRBV27 | CASSLWGQTDLYGYTF | TGTGCCAGCAGTTTATGGGGCCAGACGGACCTCTATGGCTACACCTTC
TRBJ1-2 | TRBD1 | . | TRBV27 | CASSLVGTGLKYGYTF | TGTGCCAGCAGTTTAGTGGGGACAGGGTTGAAGTATGGCTACACCTTC
TRBJ1-1 | . | . | TRBV27 | CASSRRDGGEAFF | TGTGCCAGCTCCAGGAGGGACGGCGGTGAAGCTTTCTTT
TRBJ1-4 | TRBD1 | . | TRBV5-6 | CASSFFTGGLGEKLFF | TGTGCCAGCAGCTTCTTTACAGGGGGCCTAGGTGAAAAACTGTTTTTT
TRBJ2-3 | TRBD1 | . | TRBV5-4 | CASSPQGDSTDTQYF | TGTGCCAGCAGCCCACAGGGGGATAGCACAGATACGCAGTATTTT
TRBJ1-6 | . | . | TRBV25-1 | CASRARGYNSPLHF | TGTGCCAGCAGAGCACGGGGCTATAATTCACCCCTCCACTTT
TRBJ2-3 | . | . | TRBV12-5 | CASGRAGTWGTDTQYF | TGTGCTAGTGGTCGCGCCGGGACTTGGGGCACAGATACGCAGTATTTT
TRBJ2-5 | TRBD2 | . | TRBV30 | CAWSNVAGGPKYF | TGTGCCTGGAGTAACGTAGCGGGGGGTCCCAAGTACTTC
TRBJ1-1 | . | . | TRBV7-7 | CASSVEDSSMNTEAFF | TGTGCCAGCAGCGTAGAGGACAGCTCGATGAACACTGAAGCTTTCTTT
TRBJ2-1 | TRBD1 | . | TRBV19 | CASSMGPRQGSSYNEQFF | TGTGCCAGTAGTATGGGGCCCAGACAGGGGAGCTCCTACAATGAGCAGTTCTTC
TRBJ1-2 | TRBD1 | once | TRBV6-5 | CASSLGGSGYTF | TGTGCCAGCAGTTTAGGGGGCTCTGGCTACACCTTC
TRBJ1-2 | . | . | TRBV4-1 | CASSQDVGGSSRGYTF | TGCGCCAGCAGCCAAGATGTAGGAGGGTCTTCTCGTGGCTACACCTTC
TRBJ2-3 | . | . | TRBV29-1 | CSVAGKATDTQYF | TGCAGCGTTGCAGGAAAAGCCACAGATACGCAGTATTTT
TRBJ1-2 | TRBD1 | . | TRBV10-3 | CAISESFGTGSEGYTF | TGTGCCATCAGTGAGTCTTTCGGGACAGGGTCAGAAGGCTACACCTTC
TRBJ2-7 | TRBD1 | . | TRBV30 | CAWRAVDRAEQYF | TGTGCCTGGAGAGCCGTCGACAGGGCCGAGCAGTACTTC
TRBJ1-1 | . | . | TRBV2 | CASSGAGEGEAFF | TGTGCCAGCAGTGGGGCAGGGGAGGGTGAAGCTTTCTTT
TRBJ1-5 | . | . | TRBV28 | CASSLSTGWQPQHF | TGTGCCAGCAGTTTATCCACAGGGTGGCAGCCCCAGCATTTT
TRBJ2-1 | . | . | TRBV7-2 | CASSLDGVLDEQFF | TGTGCCAGCAGCTTAGACGGTGTCTTGGATGAGCAGTTCTTC
TRBJ2-2 | TRBD1 | . | TRBV9 | CASSPTGQGGTGELFF | TGTGCCAGCAGCCCCACAGGACAGGGCGGCACCGGGGAGCTGTTTTTT
TRBJ1-6 | TRBD1 | . | TRBV9 | CASSALGQGNSPLHF | TGTGCCAGCAGCGCCTTAGGACAGGGTAATTCACCCCTCCACTTT
TRBJ2-7 | . | . | TRBV6-4 | CASSDSGGYEQYF | TGTGCCAGCAGTGACTCGGGGGGCTACGAGCAGTACTTC
TRBJ1-1 | TRBD1 | . | TRBV11-2 | CASSSVLLTGSGTEAFF | TGTGCCAGCAGCTCCGTCTTGTTGACAGGGTCCGGCACTGAAGCTTTCTTT
TRBJ2-3 | . | . | TRBV7-2 | CASSGGHTSTDTQYF | TGTGCCAGCAGCGGAGGGCACACTAGCACAGATACGCAGTATTTT
TRBJ2-5 | . | . | TRBV9 | CASSLTTGETQYF | TGTGCCAGCAGCTTGACGACTGGAGAGACCCAGTACTTC
TRBJ2-7 | TRBD1 | . | TRBV19 | CASSRTTGEPYEQYF | TGTGCCAGTAGTAGGACGACAGGGGAACCCTACGAGCAGTACTTC
TRBJ1-2 | TRBD1 | . | TRBV25-1 | CASSEYTGDGYTF | TGTGCCAGCAGTGAGTATACAGGGGATGGCTACACCTTC
TRBJ2-7 | . | . | TRBV7-9 | CASSSRDSYEQYF | TGTGCCAGCAGCTCCAGGGACTCCTACGAGCAGTACTTC
TRBJ2-5 | TRBD1 | once | TRBV6-4 | CASSEKGARGETQYF | TGTGCCAGCAGTGAAAAGGGGGCGCGAGGGGAGACCCAGTACTTC
TRBJ1-5 | . | few | TRBV6-6 | CATGQSSSNQPQHF | TGTGCCACCGGACAGTCAAGCAGCAATCAGCCCCAGCATTTT
TRBJ2-7 | TRBD1 | . | TRBV5-1 | CASSPWTGATYEQYF | TGCGCCAGCAGCCCCTGGACAGGGGCGACCTACGAGCAGTACTTC
TRBJ2-2 | . | . | TRBV18 | CASSPNRDPGELFF | TGTGCCAGCTCACCTAACAGGGATCCTGGGGAGCTGTTTTTT
TRBJ1-6 | TRBD1 | . | TRBV10-1 | CASSEGTGQAPLHF | TGCGCCAGCAGTGAGGGGACAGGGCAAGCTCCCCTCCACTTT
TRBJ1-5 | TRBD1 | . | TRBV5-6 | CASSRGDRGRDQPQHF | TGTGCCAGCAGCCGAGGAGACAGGGGGAGAGATCAGCCCCAGCATTTT
TRBJ1-2 | . | . | TRBV19 | CASSISSGGNIDYGYTF | TGTGCCAGTAGTATCTCTTCGGGGGGAAATATAGACTATGGCTACACCTTC
TRBJ1-5 | TRBD1 | . | TRBV2 | CASSLPGQGAWNQPQHF | TGTGCCAGCAGCCTTCCGGGACAGGGGGCTTGGAATCAGCCCCAGCATTTT
TRBJ2-1 | . | . | TRBV4-1 | CASSQGGEQFF | TGCGCCAGCAGCCAAGGAGGTGAGCAGTTCTTC
TRBJ1-1 | TRBD1 | . | TRBV6-1 | CASTTTGKEAFF | TGTGCCAGCACCACGACAGGGAAAGAAGCTTTCTTT
TRBJ1-1 | . | . | TRBV15 | CATSRVFQGTEAFF | TGTGCCACCAGCAGAGTTTTTCAGGGAACTGAAGCTTTCTTT
TRBJ2-7 | TRBD1 | . | TRBV5-4 | CASSFLGQDYEQYF | TGTGCCAGCAGCTTCTTGGGACAGGACTACGAGCAGTACTTC
TRBJ2-7 | TRBD2 | . | TRBV5-4 | CASRSSGGLPSYEQYF | TGTGCCAGCAGAAGTAGCGGGGGGCTACCTTCCTACGAGCAGTACTTC
TRBJ2-7 | . | . | TRBV5-1 | CASSAYGFPSYEQYF | TGCGCCAGCAGCGCTTACGGTTTCCCCTCCTACGAGCAGTACTTC
TRBJ1-5 | TRBD1 | . | TRBV25-1 | CASSPRVYPGQENQPQHF | TGTGCCAGCAGTCCCCGTGTGTATCCGGGACAGGAAAATCAGCCCCAGCATTTT
TRBJ2-5 | . | . | TRBV29-1 | CSVRVQETQYF | TGCAGCGTCAGGGTTCAAGAGACCCAGTACTTC
TRBJ2-1 | . | once | TRBV4-1 | CASSLTPGEGGNEQFF | TGCGCCAGCAGCCTTACTCCCGGGGAGGGGGGGAATGAGCAGTTCTTC
TRBJ1-6 | . | . | TRBV4-2 | CASTSRYFRVESPLHF | TGTGCCAGCACCTCAAGATACTTCAGGGTCGAATCACCCCTCCACTTT
TRBJ2-3 | TRBD2 | few | TRBV19 | CASSSGGTDTQYF | TGTGCCAGTAGTAGCGGGGGGACAGATACGCAGTATTTT
TRBJ1-2 | . | . | TRBV2 | CASSPGSYGYTF | TGTGCCAGCAGTCCGGGATCCTATGGCTACACCTTC
TRBJ2-7 | . | . | TRBV4-1 | CASSQGGTSISYEQYF | TGCGCCAGCAGCCAAGGAGGTACTAGCATCTCCTACGAGCAGTACTTC